This passage covers 23 T cell receptor beta chains from one sample sequenced in a study of T cell changes during pregnancy in multiple sclerosis (dated by TCRdb to 2018 to 2020). The library was generated by the immunoSEQ multiplex PCR assay. The source is immuneACCESS, and TCRdb retained only in-frame sequences with V and J called. Part of the clones is not carried over; for the studies checked, unresolved V genes explain less than half of this, and the remainder is unexplained. This sample gives about 68,000 clones in total; 75% to 95% of them show up just once. The top ten clonotypes cover roughly 0.8% of the sample. The sequences come from peripheral blood, collected in the second trimester of pregnancy. The receptors here all came from a female donor with multiple sclerosis, enrolled in a pregnancy study.

V is TRBV4-2 and J is TRBJ2-3; TRBD2 matches 9 bases. The CDR3 extends over 15 amino acids. The V gene's germline CDR1 is LGHNA and CDR2 YNFKEQ. Losses at the gene ends were 1 base for V and 6 bases for J; bases not matched to a gene: 5. The CDR3: CASSQAAGGQDTQYF. The CDR3 region has the DNA TGTGCCAGCAGCCAAGCAGCGGGGGGACAGGATACGCAGTATTTT.

This chain connects TRBV27 to TRBJ1-2; 8 bases map to TRBD1. The CDR3 consists of 15 residues. Germline lookup yields CDR1 MNHEY and CDR2 SMNVEV (reference sequence). V lost 3 bases to trimming and J lost 6 bases; unmatched junction nucleotides: 9. As DNA, the CDR3 is TGTGCCAGCAGTTTCCGGGACAGGCCAACCAATGGCTACACCTTC. It is translated as CASSFRDRPTNGYTF.

The CDR3 DNA reads as TGTGCCAGCAGCTTACAGGGGGACTCCTACGAGCAGTACTTC. Its translation is CASSLQGDSYEQYF. The rearrangement uses TRBV7-2 and TRBJ2-7; 7 bases fit TRBD1. Per the germline V gene, CDR1 is SGHTA and CDR2 is FQGNSA. CDR3 length: 14 amino acids. J gave up 0 bases and V 2 bases, and 1 base lay outside the gene matches.

The chain links TRBV7-9 to TRBJ2-1; TRBD1 is a possible D gene (6 bases). With 2 bases removed from V and 8 bases from J, the gap between germline ends came to 16 bases. The CDR3 has 15 amino acids. Germline V lookup: CDR1 SEHNR, CDR2 FQNEAQ (reference sequence). The CDR3: CASSLTGFSGDEQFF. The CDR3 region has the DNA TGTGCCAGCAGCTTAACAGGGTTCTCTGGCGATGAGCAGTTCTTC.

The V call is TRBV6-1, the J call TRBJ2-4, with TRBD2 identical over 9 bases. CDR3 length: 17 amino acids. Germline CDR1 MNHNS, CDR2 SASEGT. Germline trimming cut 3 bases from V and 0 bases from J; bases unmatched to any gene: 6. The CDR3 DNA reads as TGTGCCAGCAGTGATGACTGGCGGGGGGGAGCCAAAAACATTCAGTACTTC. The encoded protein is CASSDDWRGGAKNIQYF.

In its sample, this clone was seen once. The J gene is TRBJ1-1, the V gene TRBV10-3; D is perhaps TRBD1 (5 bases). Per germline, CDR1 ENHRY and CDR2 SYGVKD. The CDR3 is 14 residues long. Trimming pared 3 bases from V and 6 bases from J, leaving 14 bases between. CDR3 sequence (DNA): TGTGCCATCAGTGAAAACGGGGGGTGGGCTGAAGCTTTCTTT. This gives the protein CAISENGGWAEAFF.

CDR3 in DNA: TGCGCCAGCAGATCCGCAGATACGCAGTATTTT. This codes for CASRSADTQYF. The rearrangement uses TRBV4-3 and TRBJ2-3; D ambiguous. Germline lookup yields CDR1 LGHNA and CDR2 YSLEER. The CDR3 has 11 amino acids. The ends were cut back, 6 bases at V and 4 bases at J, with 5 bases in the middle.

The chain has TRBV18 and TRBJ1-5; unclear D gene. The CDR3 is 15 amino acids. The V gene's germline CDR1 is KGHSH and CDR2 LQKENI. V gave up 4 bases and J gave up 3 bases, with 13 bases separating them. CDR3 loop: CASSLNRQVNQPQHF. The CDR3 DNA reads TGTGCCAGCTCACTTAACCGCCAGGTCAATCAGCCCCAGCATTTT.

CDR3 in amino acids: CASSLGLRDTQYF. CDR3 DNA sequence: TGTGCCAGCAGCTTAGGTTTGAGAGATACGCAGTATTTT. V is TRBV7-2 and J is TRBJ2-3; D is unclear. The CDR3 is made up of 13 amino acids. The V and J ends lost 1 base and 5 bases respectively, with 7 bases between them. Germline V gives CDR1 SGHTA, CDR2 FQGNSA.

The rearrangement links TRBV5-6 to TRBJ2-5; 10 bases map to TRBD2. CDR3 length: 12 amino acids. Trimming at V came to 3 bases and at J to 9 bases, leaving 2 bases not matched to a gene. Looked up from germline, CDR1 is SGHDT and CDR2 is YYEEEE. The CDR3 coding sequence is TGTGCCAGCAGCTCTAGCGGGGGTGCCCAGTACTTC. It specifies CASSSSGGAQYF.

V and J are TRBV4-3 and TRBJ2-1, with D possibly matching TRBD2 (6 bases). The germline gives CDR1 LGHNA, CDR2 YSLEER. Trimming pared 0 bases from V and 4 bases from J, leaving 22 bases between. The length of the CDR3 is 19 residues. CDR3 residues: CASSQDFGGQTRQYNEQFF. The CDR3 region has the DNA TGCGCCAGCAGCCAAGATTTCGGAGGGCAGACACGACAATACAATGAGCAGTTCTTC.

The rearrangement uses TRBV19 and TRBJ1-4; 10 bases fit TRBD1. CDR3 size: 15 residues. Trimming took 3 bases from V and 7 from J; bases not matched to a gene: 5. Germline CDR1 and CDR2: LNHDA and SQIVND (reference sequence). In DNA form, the CDR3 reads TGTGCCAGTAGTATTGGGGACAGGGGCACTGAAAAACTGTTTTTT. It is translated as CASSIGDRGTEKLFF.

This chain connects TRBV9 to TRBJ2-3; TRBD2 agrees at 8 bases. The V segment lost 0 bases and the J segment 5 bases; nucleotides outside the gene matches: 8. The CDR3 runs 16 residues. Germline V lookup: CDR1 SGDLS, CDR2 YYNGEE. As DNA, the CDR3 is TGTGCCAGCAGCGTAGTCGGGACTAGTTTGGGAGATACGCAGTATTTT. Translating gives CASSVVGTSLGDTQYF.

The genes are TRBV7-6 and TRBJ2-3; 12 bases match TRBD2. V dropped 5 bases and J dropped 3; count of bases not matched to a gene: 12. CDR1 is SGHVS, CDR2 FNYEAQ, per germline. The CDR3 spans 18 residues. The DNA for the CDR3 is TGTGCCAGCAGCCCGAGGACTAGCGGGGTTCCGAGGACAGATACGCAGTATTTT. Protein product: CASSPRTSGVPRTDTQYF. Complete variable domain (other parts from reference TRBV7-6 and TRBJ2-3): GAGVSQSPRYKVTKRGQDVALRCDPISGHVSLYWYRQALGQGPEFLTYFNYEAQQDKSGLPNDRFSAERPEGSISTLTIQRTEQRDSAMYRCASSPRTSGVPRTDTQYFGPGTRLTVL.

This clone was observed once. The V gene is TRBV11-3, the J gene TRBJ2-1, with 9 bases fitting TRBD2. Germline V gene sequence: CDR1 SGHNT, CDR2 YENEEA. The CDR3 loop spans 17 amino acids. Trimming removed 0 bases from V and 7 bases from J; junction bases left unmatched: 10. CDR3 loop: CASSLDRVAGGGNEQFF. The CDR3 bases are TGTGCCAGCAGCTTAGATAGGGTTGCGGGGGGGGGTAATGAGCAGTTCTTC.

This chain uses TRBV7-9 with TRBJ2-7, with 10 bases lining up with TRBD1. Trimming at V came to 5 bases and at J to 2 bases, leaving 6 bases not matched to a gene. Germline V gene data show CDR1 as SEHNR and CDR2 as FQNEAQ (reference sequence). The CDR3 runs to 15 residues. The CDR3 loop reads CASSPRTGGTYEQYF. Written as DNA, the CDR3 is TGTGCCAGCAGCCCCCGGACAGGGGGGACCTACGAGCAGTACTTC.

V usage is TRBV7-2 and J usage is TRBJ2-7, with D hard to call. The CDR3 extends over 12 amino acids. Germline V gene sequence: CDR1 SGHTA, CDR2 FQGNSA. The germline V and J ends were trimmed by 3 bases and 4 bases, with 7 bases remaining between them. The CDR3 nucleotides read TGTGCCAGCAGCTTCAACCAGTACGAGCAGTACTTC. It is translated as CASSFNQYEQYF. The full variable domain, with the rest looked up from reference TRBV7-2 and TRBJ2-7, is GAGVSQSPSNKVTEKGKDVELRCDPISGHTALYWYRQSLGQGLEFLIYFQGNSAPDKSGLPSDRFSAERTGGSVSTLTIQRTQQEDSAVYLCASSFNQYEQYFGPGTRLTVT.

This clone was recorded once. This chain joins TRBV7-2 and TRBJ2-7, with 8 bases that match TRBD2. This CDR3 contains 15 residues. The V gene end was trimmed by 5 bases and the J gene end by 2 bases; junction bases not matched to a gene: 8. Germline CDR1 reads SGHTA; CDR2 reads FQGNSA. CDR3 in DNA: TGTGCCAGCAGCGTCGGTCGGGGGGGAACCTACGAGCAGTACTTC. This encodes CASSVGRGGTYEQYF.

The V call is TRBV6-5, the J call TRBJ2-7, with D tentatively TRBD2 (7 bases). The CDR3 has 15 residues. V gave up 7 bases and J gave up 4 bases, with 20 bases separating them. CDR1 and CDR2 from the germline V gene are MNHEY and SVGAGI. This CDR3 is CASTGGQGGRYEQYF. The CDR3 bases are TGTGCCAGCACCGGGGGGCAGGGAGGGCGTTACGAGCAGTACTTC.

The chain joins TRBV5-8 to TRBJ1-2; D unclear. Germline V gene data show CDR1 as SGHTS and CDR2 as YDEGEE. The CDR3 spans 15 residues. V was cut by 1 base and J by 8 bases, with 18 bases left in between. This chain's CDR3 is CASSLWALFNPGYTF. The CDR3 DNA reads as TGTGCCAGCAGCTTGTGGGCTCTATTTAACCCCGGCTACACCTTC. Combining the CDR3 with reference TRBV5-8 and TRBJ1-2 gives the whole variable domain EAGVTQSPTHLIKTRGQQATLRCSPISGHTSVYWYQQALGLGLQFLLWYDEGEERNRGNFPPRFSGRQFPNYSSELNVNALELEDSALYLCASSLWALFNPGYTFGSGTRLTVV.

This chain links TRBV11-2 with TRBJ1-1, with D unresolved. The CDR3 extends over 17 amino acids. Germline CDR1 and CDR2: SGHAT and FQNNGV. Trimming removed 1 base at V and 4 bases at J, with 19 bases between. Here the CDR3 DNA reads TGTGCCAGCAGCTTAGGGTTGGGTCGGGGTTGGGGCACTGAAGCTTTCTTT. Its translation is CASSLGLGRGWGTEAFF. The whole variable domain, filled in from reference TRBV11-2 and TRBJ1-1, reads EAGVAQSPRYKIIEKRQSVAFWCNPISGHATLYWYQQILGQGPKLLIQFQNNGVVDDSQLPKDRFSAERLKGVDSTLKIQPAKLEDSAVYLCASSLGLGRGWGTEAFFGQGTRLTVV.

The table lists this clone with a few counts. J is TRBJ2-3 and V is TRBV7-2; possibly TRBD1 for D (7 bases). The V end lost 5 bases, the J end lost 0 bases, and 15 bases lay between the germline ends. This CDR3 has 16 amino acids. Germline V gene data show CDR1 as SGHTA and CDR2 as FQGNSA. As DNA, the CDR3 is TGTGCCAGCAGCGCGAGACAGGGAGGTAGCACAGATACGCAGTATTTT. Translating it yields CASSARQGGSTDTQYF.

The V gene is TRBV7-6, the J gene TRBJ1-1; 11 bases fit TRBD1. The CDR3 runs 17 residues. Germline assignment: CDR1 SGHVS and CDR2 FNYEAQ. Trimming at V came to 2 bases and at J to 0 bases, leaving 5 bases not matched to a gene. The CDR3 sequence: CASSLTWTGGMNTEAFF. The CDR3 nucleotides are TGTGCCAGCAGCTTAACCTGGACAGGGGGCATGAACACTGAAGCTTTCTTT.